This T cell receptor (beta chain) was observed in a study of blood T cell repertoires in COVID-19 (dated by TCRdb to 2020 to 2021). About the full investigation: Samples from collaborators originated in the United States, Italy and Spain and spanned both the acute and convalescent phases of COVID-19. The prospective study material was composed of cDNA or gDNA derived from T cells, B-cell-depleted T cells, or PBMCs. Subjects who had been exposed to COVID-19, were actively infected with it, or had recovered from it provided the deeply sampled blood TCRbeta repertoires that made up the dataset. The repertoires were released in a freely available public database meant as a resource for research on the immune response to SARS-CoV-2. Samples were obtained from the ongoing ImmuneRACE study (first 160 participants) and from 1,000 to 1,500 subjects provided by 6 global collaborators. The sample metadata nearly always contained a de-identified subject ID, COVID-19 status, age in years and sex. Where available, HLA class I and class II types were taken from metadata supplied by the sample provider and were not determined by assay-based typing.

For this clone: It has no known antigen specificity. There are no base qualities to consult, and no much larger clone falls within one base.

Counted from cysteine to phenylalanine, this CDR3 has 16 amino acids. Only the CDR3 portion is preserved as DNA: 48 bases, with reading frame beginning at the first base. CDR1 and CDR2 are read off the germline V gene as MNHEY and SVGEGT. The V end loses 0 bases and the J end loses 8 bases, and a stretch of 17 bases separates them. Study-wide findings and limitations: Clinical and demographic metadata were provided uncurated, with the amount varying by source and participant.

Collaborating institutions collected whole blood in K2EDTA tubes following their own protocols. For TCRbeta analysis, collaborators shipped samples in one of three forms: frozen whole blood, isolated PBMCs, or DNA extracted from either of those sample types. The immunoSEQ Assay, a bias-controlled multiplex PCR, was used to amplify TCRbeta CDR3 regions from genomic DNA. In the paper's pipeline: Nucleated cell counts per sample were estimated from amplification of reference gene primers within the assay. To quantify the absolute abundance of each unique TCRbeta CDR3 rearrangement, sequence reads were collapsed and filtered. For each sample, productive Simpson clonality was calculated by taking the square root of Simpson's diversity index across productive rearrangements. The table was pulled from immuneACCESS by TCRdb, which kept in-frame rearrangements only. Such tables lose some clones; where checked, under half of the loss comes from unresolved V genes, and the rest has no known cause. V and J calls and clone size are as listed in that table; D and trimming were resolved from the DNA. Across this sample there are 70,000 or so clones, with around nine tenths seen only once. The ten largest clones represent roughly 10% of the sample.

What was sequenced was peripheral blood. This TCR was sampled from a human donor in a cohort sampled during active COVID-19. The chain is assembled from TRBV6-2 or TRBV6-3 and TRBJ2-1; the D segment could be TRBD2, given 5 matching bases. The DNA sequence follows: TGTGCCAGCAGTTACTCGAGCGGATCCGAGGGCTATGAGCAGTTCTTC. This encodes CASSYSSGSEGYEQFF.